This T cell receptor (beta chain) was observed in a study of blood T cells in healthy people across ages. The second PCR ran roughly 7 to 12 cycles with a sample-barcoded 5' primer and J-beta primers. MiXCR was run by TCRdb on the 5' RACE reads, yielding one entry per CDR3 protein. The repertoire holds about 1.5 million distinct CDR3 sequences, with roughly 43% as singletons. Germline V gives CDR1 SGHVS, CDR2 FNYEAQ. The length of the CDR3 is 12 residues. With 7 bases removed from V and 5 bases from J, the gap between germline ends came to 9 bases. The receptor comes from a woman in her late teens or twenties in good health. The sequencing input was blood. The chain is built from TRBV7-6 and TRBJ2-1, with D possibly TRBD1 on 6 matching bases. CDR3 sequence: CASNPGDNEQFF. The DNA of the CDR3 is TGTGCCAGCAACCCAGGGGACAATGAGCAGTTCTTC.